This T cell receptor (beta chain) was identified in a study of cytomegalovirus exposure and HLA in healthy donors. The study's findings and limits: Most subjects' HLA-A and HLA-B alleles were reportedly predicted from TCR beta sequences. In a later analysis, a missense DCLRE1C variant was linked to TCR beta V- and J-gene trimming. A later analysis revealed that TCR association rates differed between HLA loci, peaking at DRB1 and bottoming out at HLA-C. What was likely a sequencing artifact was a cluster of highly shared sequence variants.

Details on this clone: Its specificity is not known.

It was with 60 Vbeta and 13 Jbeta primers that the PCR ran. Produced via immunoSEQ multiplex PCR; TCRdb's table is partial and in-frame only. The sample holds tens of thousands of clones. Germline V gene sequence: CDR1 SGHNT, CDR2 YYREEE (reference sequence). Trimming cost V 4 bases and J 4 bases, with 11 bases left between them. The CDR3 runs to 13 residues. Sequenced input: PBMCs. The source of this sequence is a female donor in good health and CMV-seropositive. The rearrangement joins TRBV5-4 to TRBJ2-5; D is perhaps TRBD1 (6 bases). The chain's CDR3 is CASSLGQTETQYF. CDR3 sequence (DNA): TGTGCCAGCAGCCTCGGACAGACAGAGACCCAGTACTTC. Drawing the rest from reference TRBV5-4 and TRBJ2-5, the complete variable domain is ETGVTQSPTHLIKTRGQQVTLRCSSQSGHNTVSWYQQALGQGPQFIFQYYREEENGRGNFPPRFSGLQFPNYSSELNVNALELDDSALYLCASSLGQTETQYFGPGTRLLVL.